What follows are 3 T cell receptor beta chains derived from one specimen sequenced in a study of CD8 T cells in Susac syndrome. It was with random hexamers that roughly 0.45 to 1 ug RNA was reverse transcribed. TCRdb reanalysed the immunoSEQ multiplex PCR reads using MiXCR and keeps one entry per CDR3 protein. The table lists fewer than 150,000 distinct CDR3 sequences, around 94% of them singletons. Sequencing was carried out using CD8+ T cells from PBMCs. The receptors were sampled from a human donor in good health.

The CDR3 here is CASSSEKDSSMNTEAFF. The CDR3 region has the DNA TGTGCCAGCAGTTCGGAAAAGGACAGCTCTATGAACACTGAAGCTTTCTTT. V and J are TRBV27 and TRBJ1-1, with a weak D call TRBD1 (6 bases). V shed 4 bases and J shed 0 bases, with 18 bases lying between them. The CDR3 runs to 17 residues. The germline gives CDR1 MNHEY, CDR2 SMNVEV (reference sequence).

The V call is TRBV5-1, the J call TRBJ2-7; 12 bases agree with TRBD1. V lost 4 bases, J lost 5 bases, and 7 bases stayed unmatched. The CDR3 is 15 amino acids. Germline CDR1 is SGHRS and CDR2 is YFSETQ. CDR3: CASSRQGTGGDEQYF. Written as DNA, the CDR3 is TGCGCCAGCAGCCGACAAGGGACAGGGGGCGACGAGCAGTACTTC.

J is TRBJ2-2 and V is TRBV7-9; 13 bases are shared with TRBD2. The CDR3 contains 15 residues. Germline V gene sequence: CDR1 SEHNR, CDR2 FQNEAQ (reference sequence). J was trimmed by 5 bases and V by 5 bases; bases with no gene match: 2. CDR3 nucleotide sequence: TGTGCCAGCAGCCAGGGACTAGCGGGAACCGGGGAGCTGTTTTTT. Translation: CASSQGLAGTGELFF.